This TCR beta chain is drawn from a study of cytomegalovirus exposure and HLA in healthy donors. This clone occurred a few times. Antigen specificity is unknown. The CDR3 consists of 15 residues. In germline, CDR1 is ENHRY, CDR2 SYGVKD. Trimming removed 6 bases from V and 5 bases from J, with 20 bases in between. PCR involved 60 Vbeta and 13 Jbeta primers. Clones were read by immunoSEQ multiplex PCR, and TCRdb kept only the in-frame ones, dropping some. The sample records roughly 98,000 clones, more than 70% being singletons. Notes on the study in general: An Asian-associated ancestry cluster reportedly showed fewer N-insertions than the approximately 690-donor mean in a later analysis.

The sample comprised PBMCs. This clonotype was sampled from a female donor in good health and CMV-seronegative. This sequence joins TRBV10-3 and TRBJ2-7; a weak D match, TRBD1 (5 bases). The CDR3 here is CAIRATPGFMDEQYF. The CDR3 region has the DNA TGTGCCATCAGAGCTACTCCAGGGTTTATGGACGAGCAGTACTTC.